This T cell receptor (beta chain) was sequenced in a study of cytomegalovirus exposure and HLA in healthy donors. Study results and caveats: A later analysis showed that HLA-associated TCR beta chains had undergone more clonal expansion than equally common others.

Though probably carrying unrecorded immune exposures, donors were nominally healthy at sampling. Regarding this clone: Its cognate antigen is unknown.

The CDR3 loop spans 15 amino acids. Per germline, CDR1 SGHAT and CDR2 FQNNGV. The V and J ends lost 3 bases and 0 bases respectively, with 12 bases between them. The PCR ran on 60 Vbeta and 13 Jbeta primers. Generated by immunoSEQ multiplex PCR, the TCRdb table keeps only in-frame clones and is missing some. Among 150,000 to 200,000 clones listed, around 68% were seen once. Sequencing input: PBMCs. The sequence was collected from a man aged 35-49 years in good health and CMV-seronegative. This chain connects TRBV11-2 to TRBJ2-7; D remains unclear. The DNA for the CDR3 is TGTGCCAGCAGCTTTACACGGAGACTCTCCTACGAGCAGTACTTC. This encodes CASSFTRRLSYEQYF. Looking up the rest from reference TRBV11-2 and TRBJ2-7 gives the full variable domain: EAGVAQSPRYKIIEKRQSVAFWCNPISGHATLYWYQQILGQGPKLLIQFQNNGVVDDSQLPKDRFSAERLKGVDSTLKIQPAKLEDSAVYLCASSFTRRLSYEQYFGPGTRLTVT.